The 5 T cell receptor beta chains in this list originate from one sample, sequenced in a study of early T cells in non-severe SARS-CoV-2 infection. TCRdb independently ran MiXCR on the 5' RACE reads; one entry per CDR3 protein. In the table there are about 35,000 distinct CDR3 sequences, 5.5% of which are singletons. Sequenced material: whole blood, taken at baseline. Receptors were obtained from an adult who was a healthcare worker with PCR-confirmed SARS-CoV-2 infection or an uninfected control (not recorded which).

The DNA for the CDR3 is TGTGCCAGCAGGGGGCCCGGGACGGAATATAATGAAAAACTGTTTTTT. Translation: CASRGPGTEYNEKLFF. The V call is TRBV28, the J call TRBJ1-4, with D perhaps TRBD1 (5 bases). The CDR3 consists of 16 residues. V was trimmed by 6 bases and J by 4 bases, leaving 18 bases between them. Germline V gene sequence: CDR1 MDHEN, CDR2 SYDVKM.

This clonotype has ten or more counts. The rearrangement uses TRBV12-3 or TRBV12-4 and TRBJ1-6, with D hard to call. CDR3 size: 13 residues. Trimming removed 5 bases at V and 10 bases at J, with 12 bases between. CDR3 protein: CASSARLESPLHF. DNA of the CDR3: TGTGCCAGCAGTGCCCGCCTGGAATCACCCCTCCACTTT.

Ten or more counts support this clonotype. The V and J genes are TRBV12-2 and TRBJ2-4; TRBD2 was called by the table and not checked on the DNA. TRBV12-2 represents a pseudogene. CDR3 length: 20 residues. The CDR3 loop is CASRHAGTSGESRAKNIQYF. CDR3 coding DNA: TGTGCAAGTCGTCACGCCGGGACTAGCGGGGAATCCCGAGCCAAAAACATTCAGTACTTC.

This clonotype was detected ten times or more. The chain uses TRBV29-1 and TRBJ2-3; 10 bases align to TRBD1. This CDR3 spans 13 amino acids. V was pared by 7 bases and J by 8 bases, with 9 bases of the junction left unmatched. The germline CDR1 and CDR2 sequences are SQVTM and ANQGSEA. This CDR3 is CSARQGASGTQYF. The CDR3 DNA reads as TGCAGCGCCCGACAGGGGGCGAGCGGTACGCAGTATTTT.

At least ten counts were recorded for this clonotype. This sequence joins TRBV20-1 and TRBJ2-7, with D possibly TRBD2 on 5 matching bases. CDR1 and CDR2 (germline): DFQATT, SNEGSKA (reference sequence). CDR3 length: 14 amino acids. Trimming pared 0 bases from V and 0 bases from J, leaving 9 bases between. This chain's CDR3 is CSAREPLVSYEQYF. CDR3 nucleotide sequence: TGCAGTGCTAGAGAACCACTAGTCTCCTACGAGCAGTACTTC.